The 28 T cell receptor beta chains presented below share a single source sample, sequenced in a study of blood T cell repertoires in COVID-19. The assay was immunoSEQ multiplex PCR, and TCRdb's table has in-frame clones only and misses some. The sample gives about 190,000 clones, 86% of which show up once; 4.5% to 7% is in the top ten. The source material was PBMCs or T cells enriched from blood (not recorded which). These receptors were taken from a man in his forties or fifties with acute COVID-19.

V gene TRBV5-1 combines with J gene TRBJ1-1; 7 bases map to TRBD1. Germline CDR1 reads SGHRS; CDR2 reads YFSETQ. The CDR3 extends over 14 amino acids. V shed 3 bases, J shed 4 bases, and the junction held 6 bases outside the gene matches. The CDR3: CASSWRGQITEAFF. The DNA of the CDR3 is TGCGCCAGCAGCTGGAGGGGACAGATCACTGAAGCTTTCTTT.

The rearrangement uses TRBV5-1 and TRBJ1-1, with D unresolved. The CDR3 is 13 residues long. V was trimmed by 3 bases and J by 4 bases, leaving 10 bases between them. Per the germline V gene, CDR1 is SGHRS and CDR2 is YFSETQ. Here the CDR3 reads CASSSTTGTEAFF. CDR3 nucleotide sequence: TGCGCCAGCAGCTCAACCACGGGCACTGAAGCTTTCTTT.

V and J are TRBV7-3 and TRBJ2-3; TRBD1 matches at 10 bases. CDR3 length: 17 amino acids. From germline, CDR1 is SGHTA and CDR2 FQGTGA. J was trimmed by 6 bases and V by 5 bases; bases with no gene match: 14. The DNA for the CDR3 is TGTGCCAGCAGCCTCCAACCGGGACAGGGGACAACCGATACGCAGTATTTT. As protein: CASSLQPGQGTTDTQYF.

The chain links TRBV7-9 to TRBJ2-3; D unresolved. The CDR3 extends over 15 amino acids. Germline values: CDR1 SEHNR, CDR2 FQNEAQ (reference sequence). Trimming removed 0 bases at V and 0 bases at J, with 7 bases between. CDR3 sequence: CASSLAQRSTDTQYF. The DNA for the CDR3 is TGTGCCAGCAGCTTAGCCCAGCGTAGCACAGATACGCAGTATTTT.

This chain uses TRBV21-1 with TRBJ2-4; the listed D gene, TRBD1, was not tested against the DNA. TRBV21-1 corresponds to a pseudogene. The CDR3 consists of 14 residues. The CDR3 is CASSKDTGKNIQYF. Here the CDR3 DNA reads TGTGCCAGCAGCAAAGATACAGGGAAAAACATTCAGTACTTC.

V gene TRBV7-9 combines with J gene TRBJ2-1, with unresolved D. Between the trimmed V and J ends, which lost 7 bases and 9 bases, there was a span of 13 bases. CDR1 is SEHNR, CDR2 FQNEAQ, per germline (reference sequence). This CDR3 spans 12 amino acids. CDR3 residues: CASTLNPGEQFF. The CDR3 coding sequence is TGTGCCAGCACGCTTAACCCGGGTGAGCAGTTCTTC.

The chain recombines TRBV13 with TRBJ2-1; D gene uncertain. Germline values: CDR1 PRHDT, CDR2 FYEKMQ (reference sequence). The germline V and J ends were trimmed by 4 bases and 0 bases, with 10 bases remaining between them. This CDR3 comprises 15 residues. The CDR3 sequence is CASSSTLSSYNEQFF. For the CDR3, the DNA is TGTGCCAGCAGCTCAACCCTGAGCTCCTACAATGAGCAGTTCTTC. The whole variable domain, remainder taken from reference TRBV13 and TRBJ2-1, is AAGVIQSPRHLIKEKRETATLKCYPIPRHDTVYWYQQGPGQDPQFLISFYEKMQSDKGSIPDRFSAQQFSDYHSELNMSSLELGDSALYFCASSSTLSSYNEQFFGPGTRLTVL.

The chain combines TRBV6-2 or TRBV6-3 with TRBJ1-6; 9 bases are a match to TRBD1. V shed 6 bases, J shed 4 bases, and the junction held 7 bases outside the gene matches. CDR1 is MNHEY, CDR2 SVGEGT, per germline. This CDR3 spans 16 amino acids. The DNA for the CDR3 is TGTGCCAGCAGCTTTGACAGGGGGGCATATAATTCACCCCTCCACTTT. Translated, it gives CASSFDRGAYNSPLHF.

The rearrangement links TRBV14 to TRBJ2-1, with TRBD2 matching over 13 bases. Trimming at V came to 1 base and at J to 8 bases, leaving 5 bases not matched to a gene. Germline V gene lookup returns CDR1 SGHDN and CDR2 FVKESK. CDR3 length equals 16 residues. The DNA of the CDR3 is TGTGCCAGCAGCCAAGGATTGGGACTAGCGGGATATGAGCAGTTCTTC. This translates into CASSQGLGLAGYEQFF. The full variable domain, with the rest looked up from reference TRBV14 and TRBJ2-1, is EAGVTQFPSHSVIEKGQTVTLRCDPISGHDNLYWYRRVMGKEIKFLLHFVKESKQDESGMPNNRFLAERTGGTYSTLKVQPAELEDSGVYFCASSQGLGLAGYEQFFGPGTRLTVL.

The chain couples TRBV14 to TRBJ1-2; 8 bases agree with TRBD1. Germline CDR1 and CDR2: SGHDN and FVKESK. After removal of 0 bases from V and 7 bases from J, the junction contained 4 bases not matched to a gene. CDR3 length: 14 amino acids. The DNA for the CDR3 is TGTGCCAGCAGCCAAGACAGGGGGCGGCTTGGCTACACCTTC. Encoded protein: CASSQDRGRLGYTF.

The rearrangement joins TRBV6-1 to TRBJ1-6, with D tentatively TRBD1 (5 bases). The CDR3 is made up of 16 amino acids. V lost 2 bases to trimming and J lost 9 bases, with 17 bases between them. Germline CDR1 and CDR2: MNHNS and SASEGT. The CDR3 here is CASSEIFLGGGSPLHF. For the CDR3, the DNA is TGTGCCAGCAGTGAAATCTTTTTGGGGGGGGGTTCACCCCTCCACTTT.

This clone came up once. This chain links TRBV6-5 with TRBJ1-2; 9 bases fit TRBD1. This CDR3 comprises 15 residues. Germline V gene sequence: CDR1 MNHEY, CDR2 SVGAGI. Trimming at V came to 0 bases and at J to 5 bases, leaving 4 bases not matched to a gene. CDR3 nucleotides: TGTGCCAGCAGTTACTCGGGACAGGGAAAGTATGGCTACACCTTC. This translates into CASSYSGQGKYGYTF.

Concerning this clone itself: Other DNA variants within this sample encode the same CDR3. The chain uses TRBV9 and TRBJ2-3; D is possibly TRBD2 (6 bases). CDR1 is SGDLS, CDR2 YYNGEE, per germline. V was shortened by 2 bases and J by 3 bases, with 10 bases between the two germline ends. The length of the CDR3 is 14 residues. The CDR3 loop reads CASSVREGTDTQYF. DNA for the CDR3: TGTGCCAGCAGCGTGCGGGAAGGGACAGATACGCAGTATTTT.

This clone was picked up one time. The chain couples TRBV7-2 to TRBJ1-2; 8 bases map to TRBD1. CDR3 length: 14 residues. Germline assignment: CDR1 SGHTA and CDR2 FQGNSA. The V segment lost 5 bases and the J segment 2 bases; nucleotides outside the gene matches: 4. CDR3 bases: TGTGCCAGCAGCCCAGACAGGGGAAACTATGGCTACACCTTC. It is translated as CASSPDRGNYGYTF. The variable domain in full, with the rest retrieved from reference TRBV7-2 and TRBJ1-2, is GAGVSQSPSNKVTEKGKDVELRCDPISGHTALYWYRQSLGQGLEFLIYFQGNSAPDKSGLPSDRFSAERTGGSVSTLTIQRTQQEDSAVYLCASSPDRGNYGYTFGSGTRLTVV.

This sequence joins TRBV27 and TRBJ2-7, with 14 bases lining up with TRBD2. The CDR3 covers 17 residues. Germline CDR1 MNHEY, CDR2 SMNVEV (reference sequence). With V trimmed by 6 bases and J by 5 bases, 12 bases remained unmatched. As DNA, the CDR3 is TGTGCCAGCAGCAATACTCCGGGACTAGCGGGAGTGAACGAGCAGTACTTC. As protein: CASSNTPGLAGVNEQYF.

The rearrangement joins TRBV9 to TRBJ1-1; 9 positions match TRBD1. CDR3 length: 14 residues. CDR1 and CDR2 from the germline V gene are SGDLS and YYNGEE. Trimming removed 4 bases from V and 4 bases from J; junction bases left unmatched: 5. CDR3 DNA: TGTGCCAGCAGCCCAGGGACAGGGAGCACTGAAGCTTTCTTT. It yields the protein CASSPGTGSTEAFF. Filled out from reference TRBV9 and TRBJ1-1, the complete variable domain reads DSGVTQTPKHLITATGQRVTLRCSPRSGDLSVYWYQQSLDQGLQFLIQYYNGEERAKGNILERFSAQQFPDLHSELNLSSLELGDSALYFCASSPGTGSTEAFFGQGTRLTVV.

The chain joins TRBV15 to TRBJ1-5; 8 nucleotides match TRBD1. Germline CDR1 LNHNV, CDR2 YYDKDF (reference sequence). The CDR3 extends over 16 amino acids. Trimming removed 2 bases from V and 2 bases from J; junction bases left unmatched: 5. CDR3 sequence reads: CATSRKGQGRNQPQHF. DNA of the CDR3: TGTGCCACCAGCAGAAAAGGACAGGGCCGCAATCAGCCCCAGCATTTT.

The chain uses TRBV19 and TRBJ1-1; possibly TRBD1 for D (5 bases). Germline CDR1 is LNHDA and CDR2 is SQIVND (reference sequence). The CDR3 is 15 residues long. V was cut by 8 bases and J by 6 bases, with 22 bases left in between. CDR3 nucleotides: TGTGCCAGTGCCCCCTTTTCAGGGTTAGGGCCTGAAGCTTTCTTT. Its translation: CASAPFSGLGPEAFF.

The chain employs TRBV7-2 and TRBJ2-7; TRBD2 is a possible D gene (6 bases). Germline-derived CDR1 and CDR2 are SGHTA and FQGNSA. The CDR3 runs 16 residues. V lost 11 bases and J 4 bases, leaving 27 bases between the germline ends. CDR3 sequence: CASSYSGGRGVYEQYF. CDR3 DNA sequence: TGTGCCTCCTCCTATAGCGGAGGGAGAGGTGTTTACGAGCAGTACTTC.

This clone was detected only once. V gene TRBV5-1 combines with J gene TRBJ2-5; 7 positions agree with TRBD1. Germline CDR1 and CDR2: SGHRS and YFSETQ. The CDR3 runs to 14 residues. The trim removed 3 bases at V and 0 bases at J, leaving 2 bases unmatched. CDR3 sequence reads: CASSSGQYQETQYF. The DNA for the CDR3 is TGCGCCAGCAGCTCGGGACAGTACCAAGAGACCCAGTACTTC.

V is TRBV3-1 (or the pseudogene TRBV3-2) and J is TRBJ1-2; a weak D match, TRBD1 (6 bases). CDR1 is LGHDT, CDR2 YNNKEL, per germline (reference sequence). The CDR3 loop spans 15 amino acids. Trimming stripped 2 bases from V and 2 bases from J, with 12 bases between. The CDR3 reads CASSQLYRENYGYTF. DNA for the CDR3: TGTGCCAGCAGCCAACTTTACAGGGAGAACTATGGCTACACCTTC.

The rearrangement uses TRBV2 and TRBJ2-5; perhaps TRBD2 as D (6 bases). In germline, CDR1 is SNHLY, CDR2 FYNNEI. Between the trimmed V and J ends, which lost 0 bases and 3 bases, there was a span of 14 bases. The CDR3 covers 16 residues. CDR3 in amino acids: CASSEAIGGGEETQYF. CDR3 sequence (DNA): TGTGCCAGCAGTGAAGCGATTGGCGGAGGGGAAGAGACCCAGTACTTC.

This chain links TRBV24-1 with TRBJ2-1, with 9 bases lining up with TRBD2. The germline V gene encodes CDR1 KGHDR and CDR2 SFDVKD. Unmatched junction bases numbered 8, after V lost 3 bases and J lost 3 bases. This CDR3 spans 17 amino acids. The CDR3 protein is CATSDGLAGGRYNEQFF. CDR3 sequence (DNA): TGTGCCACCAGTGATGGTCTGGCGGGAGGGCGCTACAATGAGCAGTTCTTC.

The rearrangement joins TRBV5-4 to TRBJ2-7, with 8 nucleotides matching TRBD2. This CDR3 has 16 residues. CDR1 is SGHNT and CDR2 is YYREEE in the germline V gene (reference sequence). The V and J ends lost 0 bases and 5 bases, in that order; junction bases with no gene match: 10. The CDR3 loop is CASSLGSAGALNEQYF. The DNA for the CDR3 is TGTGCCAGCAGCTTGGGTTCAGCGGGAGCGCTAAACGAGCAGTACTTC.

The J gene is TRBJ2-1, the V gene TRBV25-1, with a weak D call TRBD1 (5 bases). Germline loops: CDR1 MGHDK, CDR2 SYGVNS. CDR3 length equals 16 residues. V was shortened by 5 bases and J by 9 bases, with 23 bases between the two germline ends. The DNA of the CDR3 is TGTGCCAGCAGTTTGAAGGGTATCTTTTGGGGCGCTGAGCAGTTCTTC. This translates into CASSLKGIFWGAEQFF.

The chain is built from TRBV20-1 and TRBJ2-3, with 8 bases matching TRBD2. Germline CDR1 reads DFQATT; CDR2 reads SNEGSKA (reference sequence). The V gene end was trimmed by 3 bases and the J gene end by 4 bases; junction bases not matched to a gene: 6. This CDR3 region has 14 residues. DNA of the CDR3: TGCAGTGCTAGTCCAGCGGGAGTCCCAGATACGCAGTATTTT. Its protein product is CSASPAGVPDTQYF.

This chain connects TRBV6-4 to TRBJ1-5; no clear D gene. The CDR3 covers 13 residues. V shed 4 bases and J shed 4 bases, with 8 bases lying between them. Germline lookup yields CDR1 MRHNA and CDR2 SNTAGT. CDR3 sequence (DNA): TGTGCCAGCAGTGCCAACTATAATCAGCCCCAGCATTTT. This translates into CASSANYNQPQHF.

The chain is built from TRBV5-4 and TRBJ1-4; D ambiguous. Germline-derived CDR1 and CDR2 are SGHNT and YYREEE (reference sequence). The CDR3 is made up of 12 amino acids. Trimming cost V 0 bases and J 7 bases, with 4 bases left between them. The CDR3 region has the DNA TGTGCCAGCAGCTTGGCCGGTGAAAAACTGTTTTTT. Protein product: CASSLAGEKLFF.